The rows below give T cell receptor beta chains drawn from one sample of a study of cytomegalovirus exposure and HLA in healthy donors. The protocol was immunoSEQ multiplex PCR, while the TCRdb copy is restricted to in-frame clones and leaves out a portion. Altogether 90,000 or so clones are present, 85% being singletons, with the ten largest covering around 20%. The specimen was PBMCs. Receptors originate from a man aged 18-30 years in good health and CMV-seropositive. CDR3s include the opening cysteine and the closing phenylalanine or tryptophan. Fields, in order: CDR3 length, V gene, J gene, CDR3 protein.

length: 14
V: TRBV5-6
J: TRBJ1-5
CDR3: CASSRAGGTQPQHF

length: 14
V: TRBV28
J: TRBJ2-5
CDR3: CASSSPGSQETQYF

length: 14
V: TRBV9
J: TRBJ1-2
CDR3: CASSIGQGNYGYTF

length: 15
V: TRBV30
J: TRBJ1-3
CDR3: CAWTSGQLLRDTIYF

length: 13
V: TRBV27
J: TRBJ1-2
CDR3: CASSPQGVGGYTF

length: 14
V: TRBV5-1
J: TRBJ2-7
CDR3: CASSPGQESSEQYF

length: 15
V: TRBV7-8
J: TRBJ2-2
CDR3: CASSLRRAGTGELFF

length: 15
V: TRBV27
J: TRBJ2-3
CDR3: CASSPGGVFRDTQYF

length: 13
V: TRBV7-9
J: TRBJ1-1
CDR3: CASSSTGQGEAFF

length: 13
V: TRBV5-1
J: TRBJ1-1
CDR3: CASSLHSAAEAFF

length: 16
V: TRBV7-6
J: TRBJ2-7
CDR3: CASSLGAQGPMYEQYF

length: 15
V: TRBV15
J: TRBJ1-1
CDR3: CATSRDSTSNTEAFF

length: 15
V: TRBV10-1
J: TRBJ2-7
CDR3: CASSDSGDPSYEQYF

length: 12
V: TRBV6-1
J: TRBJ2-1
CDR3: CASLWARGEQFF

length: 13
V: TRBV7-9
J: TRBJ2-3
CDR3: CASAELQADTQYF

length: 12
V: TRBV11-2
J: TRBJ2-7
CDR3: CASTRTGSGQYF

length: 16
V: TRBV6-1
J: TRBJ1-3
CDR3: CASSAGRQISGNTIYF

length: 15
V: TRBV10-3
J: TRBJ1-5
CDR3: CAISGGQGGNQPQHF

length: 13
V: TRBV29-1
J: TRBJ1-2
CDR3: CSVDSPRGHGYTF

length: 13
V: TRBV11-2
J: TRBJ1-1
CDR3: CASSSTGNTEAFF

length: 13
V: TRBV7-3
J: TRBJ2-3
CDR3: CASSQVPTDTQYF

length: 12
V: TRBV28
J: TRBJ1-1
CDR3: CASSLQDTEAFF

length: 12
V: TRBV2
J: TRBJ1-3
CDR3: CASTGSGNTIYF

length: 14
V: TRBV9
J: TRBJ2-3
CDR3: CASSAQGSTDTQYF

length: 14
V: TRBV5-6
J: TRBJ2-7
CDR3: CASSLTGAYYEQYF

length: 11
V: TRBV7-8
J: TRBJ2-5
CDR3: CASSPQETQYF

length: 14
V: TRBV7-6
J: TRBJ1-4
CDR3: CASSSAGGNEKLFF

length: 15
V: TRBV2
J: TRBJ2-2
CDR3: CASRPGQGVAGELFF

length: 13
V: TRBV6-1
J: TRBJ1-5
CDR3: CASGSRAYQPQHF

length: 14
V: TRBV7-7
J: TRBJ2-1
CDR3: CASSPSSGLNEQFF

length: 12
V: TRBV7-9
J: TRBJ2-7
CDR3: CASSLWDREPHF

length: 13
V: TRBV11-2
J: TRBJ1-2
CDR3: CASSLAGGYGYTF

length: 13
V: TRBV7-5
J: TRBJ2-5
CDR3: CVRSRDREELGYF

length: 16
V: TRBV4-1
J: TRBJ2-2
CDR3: CASSQERDRRAGELFF

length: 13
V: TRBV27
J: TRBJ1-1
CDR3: CASSLRGSTEAFF

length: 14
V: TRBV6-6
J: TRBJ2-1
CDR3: CASSYSTAYNEQFF

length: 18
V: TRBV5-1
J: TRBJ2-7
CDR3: CASSLGVNGDGSSYEQYF

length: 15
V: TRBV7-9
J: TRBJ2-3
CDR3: CASSVGLSSTDTQYF

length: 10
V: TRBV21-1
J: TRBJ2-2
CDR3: CASSTRELFF